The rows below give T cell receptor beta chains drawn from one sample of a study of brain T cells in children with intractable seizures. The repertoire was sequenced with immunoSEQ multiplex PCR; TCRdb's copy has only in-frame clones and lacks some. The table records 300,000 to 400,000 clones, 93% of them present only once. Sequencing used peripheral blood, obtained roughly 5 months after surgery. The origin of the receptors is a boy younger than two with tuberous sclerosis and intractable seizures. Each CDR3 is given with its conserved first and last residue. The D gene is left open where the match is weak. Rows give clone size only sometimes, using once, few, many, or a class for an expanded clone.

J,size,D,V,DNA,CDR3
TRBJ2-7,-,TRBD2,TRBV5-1,TGCGCCAGCAGCTCTACTAGCGGAGGAGGTGAGCAGTACTTC,CASSSTSGGGEQYF
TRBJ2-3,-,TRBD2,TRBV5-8,TGTGCCAGCAGCTTGGGGCTAGCGGGGGGGACCCCAGATACGCAGTATTTT,CASSLGLAGGTPDTQYF
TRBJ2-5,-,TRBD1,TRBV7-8,TGTGCCAGCAGCTCCATACATACAGGGGTGCTGCAAGAGACCCAGTACTTC,CASSSIHTGVLQETQYF
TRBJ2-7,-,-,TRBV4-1,TGCGCCAGCAGCCATGTTGGACTTGCGACCTACGAGCAGTACTTC,CASSHVGLATYEQYF
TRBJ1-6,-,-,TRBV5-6,TGTGCCAGCAGAAGGGACCGGAGATATAATTCACCCCTCCACTTT,CASRRDRRYNSPLHF
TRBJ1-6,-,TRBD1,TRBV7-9,TGTGCCAGCAGCTTAGTCGTATCTTCAACAGGGGGCGTAAATTCACCCCTCCACTTT,CASSLVVSSTGGVNSPLHF
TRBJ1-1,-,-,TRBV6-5,TGTGCCAGCGGGCAGGACAGTGTGAACACTGAAGCTTTCTTT,CASGQDSVNTEAFF
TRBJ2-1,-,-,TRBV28,TGTGCCAGCGGGATCAATGAGCAGTTCTTC,CASGINEQFF
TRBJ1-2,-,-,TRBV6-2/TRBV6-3,TGTGCCAGCAGCCGCGACAGCGCAGGAGGCTACACCTTC,CASSRDSAGGYTF
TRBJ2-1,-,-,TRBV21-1,TGTGCCAGCAGCAAAGCGCTCAGGACAGAATTCTACAATGAGCAGTTCTTC,CASSKALRTEFYNEQFF
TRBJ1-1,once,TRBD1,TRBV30,TGTGCCTGGAGCGCACAGGGGACTGAAGCTTTCTTT,CAWSAQGTEAFF
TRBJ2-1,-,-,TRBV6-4,TGTGCCAGCAGGCCCAAGCCAGCGCAAGCTTACAATGAGCAGTTCTTC,CASRPKPAQAYNEQFF
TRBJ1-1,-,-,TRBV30,TGTGCCTGGAGGGGAGACAGGTTTGAAGCTTTCTTT,CAWRGDRFEAFF
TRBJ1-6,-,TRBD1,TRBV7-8,TGTGCCAGCAGCTTAGAGGGACAGGGGGTCAGCTCCTATAATTCACCCCTCCACTTT,CASSLEGQGVSSYNSPLHF
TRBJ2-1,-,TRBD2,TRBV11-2,TGTGCCAGCAGCTTCCCCATGAGCGGGGATGGGGGGCAGTTCTTC,CASSFPMSGDGGQFF
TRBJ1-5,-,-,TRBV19,TGTGCCAGTAGTAAGGAGACAGACAGTTATCAGCCCCAGCATTTT,CASSKETDSYQPQHF
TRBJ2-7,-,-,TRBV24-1,TGTGCCACCAGTGATTTGAGGTCCGCCCGTACCTACGAGCAGTACTTC,CATSDLRSARTYEQYF
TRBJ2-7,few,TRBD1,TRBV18,TGTGCCAGCTCACTGGACAGGGCTGGGACCTACGAGCAGTACTTC,CASSLDRAGTYEQYF
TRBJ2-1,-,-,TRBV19,TGTGCCAGTAGTATTGGAGGGGGCTCCTACAATGAGCAGTTCTTC,CASSIGGGSYNEQFF
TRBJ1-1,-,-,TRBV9,TGTGCCAGCAGCTCAGGGGCGGGAGACACTGAAGCTTTCTTT,CASSSGAGDTEAFF
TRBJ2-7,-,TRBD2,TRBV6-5,TGTGCCAGCAGTTCCCACACTAGCGGTTCCTACGAGCAGTACTTC,CASSSHTSGSYEQYF
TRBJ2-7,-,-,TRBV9,TGTGCCAGCAGCGTGCAGGGGACGGGCTACGAGCAGTACTTC,CASSVQGTGYEQYF
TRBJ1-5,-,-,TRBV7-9,TGTGCCAGCAGTCCTCCTGGACATAGCAATCAGCCCCAGCATTTT,CASSPPGHSNQPQHF
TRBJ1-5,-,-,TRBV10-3,TGTGCCATCAGTGAGTCCCGCGGCGGTCAGCCCCAGCATTTT,CAISESRGGQPQHF
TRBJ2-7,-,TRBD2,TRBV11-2,TGTGCCAGCAGTGTAGAAGGTGCTAGCGGGAGCACTAGCGAGCAGTACTTC,CASSVEGASGSTSEQYF
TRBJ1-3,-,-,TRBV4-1,TGCGCCAGCAGCCAAGGATGGGTTATGGCAGGCCACCCCCGATACCCTGGAAACACCATATATTTT,CASSQGWVMAGHPRYPGNTIYF
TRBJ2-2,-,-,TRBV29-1,TGCAGCGTTGATTGTGGGACGGGGGTCAAGGGGGAGACCCCGAACACCGGGGAGCTGTTTTTT,CSVDCGTGVKGETPNTGELFF
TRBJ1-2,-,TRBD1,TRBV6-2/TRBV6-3,TGTGCCAGCAGTACCCGGGACAGAGGCTATGGCTACACCTTC,CASSTRDRGYGYTF
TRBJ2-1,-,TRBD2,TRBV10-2,TGCGCCAGCAGTGTTAGCGGGAAGGGCTACAATGAGCAGTTCTTC,CASSVSGKGYNEQFF
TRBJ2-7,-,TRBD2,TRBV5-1,TGCGCCAGCAGCCTACTAGCGGGGGGGGCCTACGAGCAGTACTTC,CASSLLAGGAYEQYF
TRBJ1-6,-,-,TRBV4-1,TGCGCCAGCAGCGACTCTTGGGTTGACTCCTATAATTCACCCCTCCACTTT,CASSDSWVDSYNSPLHF
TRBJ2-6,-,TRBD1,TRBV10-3,TGTGCCATCAGGGGGACAGTCACATTATCTGGGGCCAACGTCCTGACTTTC,CAIRGTVTLSGANVLTF
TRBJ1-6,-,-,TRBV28,TGTGCCAGCAGTTTATTGCAGGGTGGGAACTATAATTCACCCCTCCACTTT,CASSLLQGGNYNSPLHF
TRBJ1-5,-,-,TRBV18,TGTGCCAGCTCACCGTCAGATCAGCCCCAGCATTTT,CASSPSDQPQHF
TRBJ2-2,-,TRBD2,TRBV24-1,TGTGCCACCAGTGACCCAAGCGGGAGCATTCGGGGGGAGCTGTTTTTT,CATSDPSGSIRGELFF
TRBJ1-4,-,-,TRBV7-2,TGTGCCAGCAGCTGGACGAAGAGGGGGGCTAATGAAAAACTGTTTTTT,CASSWTKRGANEKLFF
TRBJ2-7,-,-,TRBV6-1,TGTGCCAGCAGTGAGGGCCCGAAAACCTACGAGCAGTACTTC,CASSEGPKTYEQYF
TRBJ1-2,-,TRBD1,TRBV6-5,TGTGCCAGCCGGGACAGGGGGCTTCGAGACTATGGCTACACCTTC,CASRDRGLRDYGYTF
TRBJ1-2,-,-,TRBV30,TGTGCCTGGACCGACGCGGCGGGCTACACCTTC,CAWTDAAGYTF
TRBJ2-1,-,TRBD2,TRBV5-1,TGCGCCAGCAGCTTGACTAGCGGGAGCTCCTACAATGAGCAGTTCTTC,CASSLTSGSSYNEQFF
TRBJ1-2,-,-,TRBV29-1,TGCAGCGTATCGGACGCAGGTCCAGGCTATGGCTACACCTTC,CSVSDAGPGYGYTF
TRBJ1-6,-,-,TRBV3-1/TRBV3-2,TGTGCCAGCAGCCAGAATAATTCACCCCTCCACTTT,CASSQNNSPLHF
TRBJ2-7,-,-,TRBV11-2,TGTGCCAGCAGCTTAGATCAGGCGACGGTTAGCTCCTACGAGCAGTACTTC,CASSLDQATVSSYEQYF
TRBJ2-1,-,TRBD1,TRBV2,TGTGCCAGCGGCGGACAGGGGTACAATGAGCAGTTCTTC,CASGGQGYNEQFF
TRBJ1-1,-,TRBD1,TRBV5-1,TGCGCCAGCAGCGGCGGGACAGTTGGGTGGTACACTGAAGCTTTCTTT,CASSGGTVGWYTEAFF
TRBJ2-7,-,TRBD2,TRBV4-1,TGCGCCAGCAGCCAAGATCCAAGACTAGCGGGGGGGCCCTACGAGCAGTACTTC,CASSQDPRLAGGPYEQYF
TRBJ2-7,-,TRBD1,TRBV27,TGTGCCAGCAGTTACGGGGACAGCTACGAGCAGTACTTC,CASSYGDSYEQYF
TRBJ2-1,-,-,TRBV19,TGTGCCAGTTCGGCGCTTGTGGGTGAGCAGTTCTTC,CASSALVGEQFF
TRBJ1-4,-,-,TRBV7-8,TGTGCCAGCAGCTTAGCTGGCCACCACGGGAATGAAAAACTGTTTTTT,CASSLAGHHGNEKLFF
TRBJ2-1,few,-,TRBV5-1,TGCGCCAGCAGCTTGGCGGTGGGTGAGCAGTTCTTC,CASSLAVGEQFF
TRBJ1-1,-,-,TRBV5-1,TGCGCCAGCAGCTTTGGCCCGCGGGGACGGTTGAACACTGAAGCTTTCTTT,CASSFGPRGRLNTEAFF
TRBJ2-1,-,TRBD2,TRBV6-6,TGTGCCAGCAGTTCGACTAGCGGGAGGTATGACAATGAGCAGTTCTTC,CASSSTSGRYDNEQFF